These 30 T cell receptor beta chains were sequenced from one sample in a study of T cells in tumors after PD-1 blockade. The protocol was immunoSEQ multiplex PCR, while the TCRdb copy is restricted to in-frame clones and leaves out a portion. Here the sample spans tens of thousands of clones, just under 80% being singletons. This sample comprised PBMCs, obtained before anti-PD-1 treatment. The receptors come from a human donor with basal cell carcinoma.

The CDR3 coding sequence is TGTGCCAGCAGTTTGAAAATGAACACTGAAGCTTTCTTT. Protein sequence: CASSLKMNTEAFF. The chain links TRBV28 to TRBJ1-1; D call uncertain. Per germline, CDR1 MDHEN and CDR2 SYDVKM. This CDR3 contains 13 residues. V was cut by 3 bases and J by 0 bases, with 5 bases left in between.

This clone is a singleton in its sample. The gene calls are TRBV2 and TRBJ1-5, with D possibly matching TRBD1 (6 bases). Trimming removed 6 bases at V and 0 bases at J, with 18 bases between. The CDR3 sequence is 17 residues long. The germline CDR1 and CDR2 sequences are SNHLY and FYNNEI. CDR3 sequence (DNA): TGTGCCAGCAGGGGGGTAGACAGGAACTATAGCAATCAGCCCCAGCATTTT. Amino acid sequence: CASRGVDRNYSNQPQHF.

The sample holds one count of this clone. This chain links TRBV5-4 with TRBJ2-5; TRBD2 might be the D (5 bases). V dropped 1 base and J dropped 5 bases, with 12 bases sitting between them. Per germline, CDR1 SGHNT and CDR2 YYREEE (reference sequence). The CDR3 runs to 14 residues. The DNA of the CDR3 is TGTGCCAGCAGCTTGCGTAGCGCCGGCGAGACCCAGTACTTC. It translates to CASSLRSAGETQYF.

The CDR3 region has the DNA TGTGCCAGCAGACCTAACAGAGGGCACAACGAGCAGTACTTC. Translation: CASRPNRGHNEQYF. The V gene is TRBV6-2 or TRBV6-3, the J gene TRBJ2-7; a weak D match, TRBD2 (5 bases). V was trimmed by 6 bases and J by 5 bases, leaving 17 bases between them. From germline, CDR1 is MNHEY and CDR2 SVGEGT. The CDR3 consists of 14 residues.

The chain links TRBV9 to TRBJ2-1, with a tentative D call TRBD2 (6 bases). The CDR3 totals 16 residues. The germline V gene has CDR1 SGDLS and CDR2 YYNGEE. V was trimmed by 4 bases and J by 7 bases, leaving 21 bases between them. The CDR3 DNA reads TGTGCCAGCAGCCTTGTCATAGCGGACTCCTTTAATGAGCAGTTCTTC. Its translation: CASSLVIADSFNEQFF.

The chain links TRBV7-2 to TRBJ1-1, with D possibly TRBD1 on 5 matching bases. This CDR3 spans 16 amino acids. Germline V gene lookup returns CDR1 SGHTA and CDR2 FQGNSA. Trimming shortened V by 6 bases and J by 2 bases, and 19 bases separated the two germline ends. The CDR3 sequence is CASRKDGGGGNTEAFF. The CDR3 DNA reads TGTGCCAGCAGAAAAGACGGGGGGGGAGGAAACACTGAAGCTTTCTTT.

Comment on this clone: Other DNA variants within this sample encode the same CDR3. This chain connects TRBV2 to TRBJ2-1; D is possibly TRBD2 (7 bases). In germline, CDR1 is SNHLY, CDR2 FYNNEI. V shed 11 bases and J shed 0 bases, with 29 bases lying between them. The CDR3 covers 19 residues. The CDR3: CARCDGGARAGSSYNEQFF. CDR3 nucleotide sequence: TGTGCCCGCTGTGATGGGGGGGCGCGGGCGGGGAGCTCCTACAATGAGCAGTTCTTC.

The chain combines TRBV2 with TRBJ2-3, with D maybe TRBD1 (6 bases). Germline V lookup: CDR1 SNHLY, CDR2 FYNNEI. CDR3 length equals 13 residues. V was shortened by 2 bases and J by 5 bases, with 8 bases between the two germline ends. The chain's CDR3 is CASSEQGQDTQYF. Here the CDR3 DNA reads TGTGCCAGCAGTGAACAGGGGCAAGATACGCAGTATTTT.

CDR3 DNA sequence: TGTGCCAGCAGTTTATCCGGTGGGGGGTCGAGCGGGAGGGGAAACATTCAGTACTTC. It specifies CASSLSGGGSSGRGNIQYF. This sequence joins TRBV28 and TRBJ2-4, with TRBD2 matching 10 bases. V dropped 1 base and J dropped 6; count of bases not matched to a gene: 15. Germline CDR1 reads MDHEN; CDR2 reads SYDVKM. This CDR3 has 19 residues.

The chain couples TRBV5-4 to TRBJ1-2; D not certain. This CDR3 is built from 14 residues. The V gene's germline CDR1 is SGHNT and CDR2 YYREEE (reference sequence). Deletions cut 1 base from V and 8 bases from J, with 15 bases between. CDR3 protein: CASSLHGIPGGYTF. The CDR3 region has the DNA TGTGCCAGCAGCTTGCATGGGATACCGGGGGGCTACACCTTC.

The chain links TRBV7-7 to TRBJ2-1, with 9 bases fitting TRBD2. There are 16 residues in the CDR3. Losses at the gene ends were 1 base for V and 6 bases for J; bases not matched to a gene: 7. Germline V gene sequence: CDR1 SSHAT, CDR2 FNYEAQ (reference sequence). The DNA for the CDR3 is TGTGCCAGCAGCTTAGGAGGCGGGGGGGCCCCCAATGAGCAGTTCTTC. Its translation: CASSLGGGGAPNEQFF.

This chain links TRBV27 with TRBJ2-4; TRBD1 matches 11 bases. The CDR3 runs to 13 residues. Losses at the gene ends were 6 bases for V and 13 bases for J; bases not matched to a gene: 8. Per germline, CDR1 MNHEY and CDR2 SMNVEV (reference sequence). CDR3 amino acids: CASSWGQGGYQYF. The CDR3, as DNA: TGTGCCAGCAGCTGGGGACAGGGGGGTTACCAGTACTTC.

The V gene is TRBV2, the J gene TRBJ2-1, with D hard to call. V shed 6 bases and J shed 13 bases, with 13 bases lying between them. The germline CDR1 and CDR2 sequences are SNHLY and FYNNEI. The length of the CDR3 is 11 residues. The CDR3 DNA follows: TGTGCCAGCAGCCTGCGAGGCCCCCAGTTCTTC. It codes for CASSLRGPQFF.

The chain carries TRBV4-3 and TRBJ1-2; the match to TRBD1 covers 8 bases. CDR1 and CDR2 (germline): LGHNA, YSLEER. Trimming removed 1 base from V and 5 bases from J; junction bases left unmatched: 15. The CDR3 has 18 residues. As DNA, the CDR3 is TGCGCCAGCAGCCAAGTAGGACAGGGCGATATAGTAGAGTATGGCTACACCTTC. Amino acids: CASSQVGQGDIVEYGYTF.

The chain links TRBV7-9 to TRBJ1-2; 8 bases line up with TRBD1. Germline CDR1 SEHNR, CDR2 FQNEAQ (reference sequence). V was clipped by 4 bases and J by 1 base; unmatched bases: 11. This CDR3 contains 17 residues. CDR3 protein: CASSSLDRDLGNYGYTF. The CDR3 DNA follows: TGTGCCAGCAGCTCCCTGGACAGGGACCTCGGTAACTATGGCTACACCTTC.

V gene TRBV6-4 combines with J gene TRBJ2-6; D gene unclear. The CDR3 spans 14 residues. V was pared by 4 bases and J by 0 bases, with 4 bases between. Per germline, CDR1 MRHNA and CDR2 SNTAGT. The DNA for the CDR3 is TGTGCCAGCAGTGGGGGCTCTGGGGCCAACGTCCTGACTTTC. Encoded protein: CASSGGSGANVLTF.

Turning to this clone: A much more abundant neighbour one base away suggests this may be a read error. In the same sample, other DNA sequences code for this CDR3. This chain links TRBV2 with TRBJ2-1; perhaps TRBD2 as D (7 bases). This CDR3 comprises 19 residues. CDR1 and CDR2 (germline): SNHLY, FYNNEI. In DNA, the CDR3 is TGTCCCAGCAGTGATGGGGGGGCGCGGGTGGGGAGCTCCTACAATGAGCAGTTCTTC. It codes for CPSSDGGARVGSSYNEQFF. The full variable domain, its missing parts supplied by reference TRBV2 and TRBJ2-1, is EPEVTQTPSHQVTQMGQEVILRCVPISNHLYFYWYRQILGQKVEFLVSFYNNEISEKSEIFDDQFSVERPDGSNFTLKIRSTKLEDSAMYFCPSSDGGARVGSSYNEQFFGPGTRLTVL.

By share, this clone counts as medium-sized. The V call is TRBV18, the J call TRBJ2-1, with 10 bases identical to TRBD2. Germline CDR1 is KGHSH and CDR2 is LQKENI. Trimming cost V 0 bases and J 10 bases; bases outside gene matches: 6. The CDR3 sequence is 15 residues long. The DNA of the CDR3 is TGTGCCAGCTCACCACCGGGGCTAGCGGGGGCAGAGCAGTTCTTC. It codes for CASSPPGLAGAEQFF.

The chain's CDR3 is CASSLSGAPGYGYTF. Here the CDR3 DNA reads TGTGCCAGCAGCCTCTCTGGGGCTCCGGGCTATGGCTACACCTTC. V is TRBV7-9 and J is TRBJ1-2; a possible D gene is TRBD1 (5 bases). The CDR3 is 15 amino acids. CDR1 is SEHNR and CDR2 is FQNEAQ in the germline V gene (reference sequence). The germline V and J ends were trimmed by 5 bases and 4 bases, with 17 bases remaining between them.

The chain uses TRBV19 and TRBJ1-3; no clear D. V shed 6 bases and J shed 4 bases, with 7 bases lying between them. The CDR3 contains 12 residues. The germline V gene encodes CDR1 LNHDA and CDR2 SQIVND (reference sequence). CDR3 in amino acids: CASRDAGNTIYF. The CDR3 coding sequence is TGTGCCAGTAGGGACGCAGGAAACACCATATATTTT.

The CDR3 sequence: CASSLGGAGTEAFF. CDR3 nucleotide sequence: TGTGCCAGCAGCTTGGGGGGGGCGGGAACTGAAGCTTTCTTT. This rearrangement joins TRBV5-4 to TRBJ1-1, with TRBD1 as a possible D gene (6 bases). Trimming removed 0 bases from V and 5 bases from J, with 11 bases in between. The germline V gene encodes CDR1 SGHNT and CDR2 YYREEE (reference sequence). This CDR3 is built from 14 residues. The full variable domain, completed using reference TRBV5-4 and TRBJ1-1, is ETGVTQSPTHLIKTRGQQVTLRCSSQSGHNTVSWYQQALGQGPQFIFQYYREEENGRGNFPPRFSGLQFPNYSSELNVNALELDDSALYLCASSLGGAGTEAFFGQGTRLTVV.

The chain joins TRBV6-4 to TRBJ2-1; the match to TRBD2 covers 9 bases. The CDR3 has 15 residues. V shed 0 bases and J 4 bases; nucleotides not matched to a gene: 1. Germline lookup yields CDR1 MRHNA and CDR2 SNTAGT. DNA of the CDR3: TGTGCCAGCAGTGACTCGACTAGCGGTTACAATGAGCAGTTCTTC. It translates to CASSDSTSGYNEQFF.

The V call is TRBV4-1, the J call TRBJ2-1, with 7 positions matching TRBD1. This CDR3 comprises 17 residues. Germline V lookup: CDR1 MGHRA, CDR2 YSYEKL. V lost 0 bases, J lost 0 bases, and 5 bases stayed unmatched. The CDR3 nucleotides are TGCGCCAGCAGCCAAGAACGAAGGGGGCGCTCCTACAATGAGCAGTTCTTC. This gives the protein CASSQERRGRSYNEQFF.

This clone was observed once. The rearrangement links TRBV7-9 to TRBJ2-3; 11 nucleotides line up with TRBD2. In germline, CDR1 is SEHNR, CDR2 FQNEAQ (reference sequence). The CDR3 loop spans 17 amino acids. J lost 1 base, V lost 1 base, and 4 bases had no gene match. The CDR3 nucleotides read TGTGCCAGCAGCTTAGTACTAGCGGGGGATGGCACAGATACGCAGTATTTT. Its translation: CASSLVLAGDGTDTQYF.

V and J are TRBV6-2 or TRBV6-3 and TRBJ2-7; TRBD2 agrees at 8 bases. J lost 3 bases, V lost 6 bases, and 1 base had no gene match. Germline V lookup: CDR1 MNHEY, CDR2 SVGEGT. This CDR3 spans 12 amino acids. CDR3 DNA: TGTGCCAGCAGCGGGGGGGTCTACGAGCAGTACTTC. Residues: CASSGGVYEQYF.

The chain recombines TRBV7-9 with TRBJ2-1, with TRBD2 matching 14 bases. The germline gives CDR1 SEHNR, CDR2 FQNEAQ (reference sequence). Trimming took 5 bases from V and 6 from J; bases not matched to a gene: 6. The CDR3 is 16 amino acids. The CDR3 is CASSAPGLAGVNEQFF. CDR3 in DNA: TGTGCCAGCAGCGCCCCGGGACTAGCGGGAGTCAATGAGCAGTTCTTC.

CDR3 nucleotide sequence: TGTGCCAGCAGCTTAGCGCGTCTCTCGGAAAGTGAAAAACTGTTTTTT. The encoded protein is CASSLARLSESEKLFF. The chain recombines TRBV7-9 with TRBJ1-4; no definite D call. Trimming removed 0 bases at V and 7 bases at J, with 15 bases between. CDR1 and CDR2 (germline): SEHNR, FQNEAQ (reference sequence). The CDR3 is 16 residues long.

This chain uses TRBV13 with TRBJ2-3, with 9 bases aligning to TRBD2. The CDR3 is 15 residues long. Germline V CDR1 and CDR2: PRHDT, FYEKMQ (reference sequence). Trimming removed 3 bases from V and 1 base from J; junction bases left unmatched: 2. The CDR3 coding sequence is TGTGCCAGCAGCTTCGCGGGGGGGCGCACAGATACGCAGTATTTT. This gives the protein CASSFAGGRTDTQYF.

V is TRBV7-2 and J is TRBJ1-4; maybe TRBD1 (6 bases). CDR1 SGHTA and CDR2 FQGNSA come from the germline V gene. CDR3 length equals 14 residues. Trimming pared 5 bases from V and 5 bases from J, leaving 12 bases between. CDR3 DNA: TGTGCCAGCAGCCTTGGGGGGGGCAATGAAAAACTGTTTTTT. Amino acids: CASSLGGGNEKLFF. The full variable domain, its missing parts supplied by reference TRBV7-2 and TRBJ1-4, is GAGVSQSPSNKVTEKGKDVELRCDPISGHTALYWYRQSLGQGLEFLIYFQGNSAPDKSGLPSDRFSAERTGGSVSTLTIQRTQQEDSAVYLCASSLGGGNEKLFFGSGTQLSVL.

V and J are TRBV19 and TRBJ1-2; D is uncertain. The CDR3 has 12 amino acids. The ends were cut back, 10 bases at V and 8 bases at J, with 17 bases in the middle. Germline V lookup: CDR1 LNHDA, CDR2 SQIVND (reference sequence). In nucleotides, the CDR3 is TGTGCCACCCGACCCGGGGATCGCGGCTACACCTTC. Translating it yields CATRPGDRGYTF. Full variable domain (missing parts from reference TRBV19 and TRBJ1-2): DGGITQSPKYLFRKEGQNVTLSCEQNLNHDAMYWYRQDPGQGLRLIYYSQIVNDFQKGDIAEGYSVSREKKESFPLTVTSAQKNPTAFYLCATRPGDRGYTFGSGTRLTVV.